This TCR beta chain was found in a study of blood T cell repertoires in COVID-19. Looking at the study overall: PBMCs, B-cell-depleted T cells, or T cells were the source of the cDNA or gDNA that made up the material.

TCRdb's table, derived via immunoSEQ multiplex PCR, lists solely in-frame clones and lacks some. The sample holds 150,000 to 190,000 clones, 85% to 90% seen once. The CDR3 spans 13 residues. The V gene's germline CDR1 is LGHDT and CDR2 YNNKEL (reference sequence). V lost 0 bases to trimming and J lost 13 bases, with 15 bases between them. J is TRBJ1-2 and V is TRBV3-1 (or the pseudogene TRBV3-2), with D tentatively TRBD1 (5 bases). This TCR came from a woman in her forties with acute or convalescent COVID-19. Sequencing was carried out using peripheral blood. Here the CDR3 DNA reads TGTGCCAGCAGCCAAGATAGGGGTATGGCTGGCACCTTC. Protein product: CASSQDRGMAGTF.